This TCR beta chain was profiled in a study of T cell responses to AZD1222 COVID-19 vaccine. Study results and caveats: Only after the peak T cell response were repertoires sampled. Clonal diversity was possibly underestimated, and white British individuals and females predominated among donors.

Sequencing was performed with immunoSEQ multiplex PCR; in TCRdb, only in-frame clones are kept and a portion is missing. The sample includes roughly 150,000 clones, more than 85% of them seen just once. The junction had 5 bases not matched to a gene; V was cut back by 2 bases and J by 1 base. Germline lookup yields CDR1 SGHTA and CDR2 FQGNSA. This CDR3 contains 16 residues. This clone was recorded a few times. Its specificity is not known. This sample comprised peripheral blood, obtained after recovery from COVID-19. The chain couples TRBV7-2 to TRBJ2-3, with 8 positions matching TRBD2. The sequence came from an adult who had recovered from COVID-19. The CDR3 region is CASSLISGARTDTQYF. In nucleotides, the CDR3 is TGTGCCAGCAGCTTAATTAGCGGGGCCCGCACAGATACGCAGTATTTT.